Reported below is one TCR beta chain. Antigen unknown. The sample comes from a study of cytomegalovirus exposure and HLA in healthy donors. Study-wide results and caveats: Among TCR beta chains, those listed as cytomegalovirus-associated numbered more than 150. In vitro, a few CMV-associated chains proved specific for CMV antigens.

The repertoire was sequenced with immunoSEQ multiplex PCR; TCRdb's copy has only in-frame clones and lacks some. The sample lists more than 95,000 clones, about 93% seen once, with around 1.3% in the top ten. The CDR3 covers 12 residues. Germline-derived CDR1 and CDR2 are SNHLY and FYNNEI. Trimming cost V 5 bases and J 10 bases, with 12 bases left between them. The sequenced sample was PBMCs. The sequence came from a woman between 18 and 30 years old in good health and CMV-seronegative. The chain uses TRBV2 and TRBJ2-1; D gene ambiguous. The chain's CDR3 is CASSPEAGEQFF. The CDR3 nucleotides read TGTGCCAGCAGTCCAGAGGCTGGGGAGCAGTTCTTC.